This T cell receptor (beta chain) originates from a study of blood T cell repertoires in COVID-19. For the study at large: COVID-19 samples, acute and convalescent, were from the United States, Italy and Spain.

Trimming left V 2 bases short and J 5 bases short, with 14 bases between. This CDR3 is 14 amino acids long. CDR1 is SGHDT, CDR2 YYEEEE, per germline. Seattle-derived patients entered the study during active infection and were followed longitudinally. Original processing notes: Amplification of reference gene primers provided the estimated nucleated cell counts. The protocol was immunoSEQ multiplex PCR, while the TCRdb copy is restricted to in-frame clones and leaves out a portion. Clone size and the V and J calls come from that table; the DNA yielded D and trimming. The sample contains roughly 570,000 clones, around nine tenths of which appear only once.

This TCR was sampled from a woman in her forties or fifties with COVID-19, enrolled during active disease. This chain links TRBV5-6 with TRBJ2-7, with TRBD1 as a possible D gene (6 bases). The sample was peripheral blood. The CDR3 nucleotides are TGTGCCAGCAGCTTTAATTTCCAGGGGAACGAGCAGTACTTC. It translates to CASSFNFQGNEQYF.